This T cell receptor (beta chain) emerged from a study of blood T cell repertoires in COVID-19. On the study more broadly: Acute-phase and convalescent COVID-19 samples originated in the United States, Italy and Spain.

Sequencing used immunoSEQ multiplex PCR; TCRdb keeps in-frame clones, though not all of them. The top ten clones hold roughly 18% of a sample with about 67,000 clones, around nine tenths of them seen once. Trimming pared 7 bases from V and 2 bases from J, leaving 9 bases between. The CDR3 length is 13 residues. The receptor's source is a woman aged 80 or over with acute or convalescent COVID-19. Sequences were obtained from peripheral blood. The chain carries TRBV12-3 or TRBV12-4 and TRBJ1-3; D unclear. In DNA, the CDR3 is TGTGCCAGCACCACAGAGCCTGGAAACACCATATATTTT. This encodes CASTTEPGNTIYF.